This is a list of T cell receptor beta chains from one sample in a study of persistence of HIV-infected CD4 T cells. Libraries were prepared by immunoSEQ multiplex PCR; TCRdb keeps only in-frame clonotypes and omits some of them. The sample includes about 40,000 clones, 78% seen only once; the top ten take about 14%. Their antigens are not known. The sample here was CD4+ T cells sorted from PBMCs after approximately 18-hour stimulation, taken from a patient who received antiretroviral therapy. The receptors stem from an adult man with HIV who was CMV-seropositive. The conserved cysteine and the conserved F or W are not part of the CDR3 here. The D gene is left open where the match is weak. Where a row states a size, it is once, few, many or the class of an expanded clone; other rows omit it.

D gene: TRBD2; CDR3 length: 13; V gene: TRBV4-2; J gene: TRBJ2-3; clone size: few; CDR3 protein: ASSLGLAATDTQY
D gene: TRBD2; CDR3 length: 13; V gene: TRBV7-2; J gene: TRBJ2-5; clone size: .; CDR3 protein: ASSLVASGRETQY
D gene: TRBD1; CDR3 length: 14; V gene: TRBV18; J gene: TRBJ1-6; clone size: .; CDR3 protein: ASSPVGQGRVSPLH
D gene: TRBD1; CDR3 length: 13; V gene: TRBV30; J gene: TRBJ1-5; clone size: .; CDR3 protein: AWSERGQGNQPQH
D gene: TRBD1; CDR3 length: 12; V gene: TRBV25-1; J gene: TRBJ1-1; clone size: .; CDR3 protein: ASALQGGDTEAF
D gene: .; CDR3 length: 15; V gene: TRBV2; J gene: TRBJ2-3; clone size: .; CDR3 protein: ASSPVGGRRQTDTQY
D gene: TRBD1; CDR3 length: 11; V gene: TRBV24-1; J gene: TRBJ1-1; clone size: once; CDR3 protein: ATSDPWTGRPF
D gene: .; CDR3 length: 14; V gene: TRBV6-5; J gene: TRBJ1-4; clone size: .; CDR3 protein: ASSYSLGGLGEKLF
D gene: .; CDR3 length: 13; V gene: TRBV10-3; J gene: TRBJ1-3; clone size: .; CDR3 protein: AISDPDSSGNTIY
D gene: .; CDR3 length: 14; V gene: TRBV10-3; J gene: TRBJ2-7; clone size: .; CDR3 protein: AISEHKGQLIYEQY
D gene: TRBD1; CDR3 length: 14; V gene: TRBV24-1; J gene: TRBJ1-5; clone size: .; CDR3 protein: ATSARTGVHHGPQH